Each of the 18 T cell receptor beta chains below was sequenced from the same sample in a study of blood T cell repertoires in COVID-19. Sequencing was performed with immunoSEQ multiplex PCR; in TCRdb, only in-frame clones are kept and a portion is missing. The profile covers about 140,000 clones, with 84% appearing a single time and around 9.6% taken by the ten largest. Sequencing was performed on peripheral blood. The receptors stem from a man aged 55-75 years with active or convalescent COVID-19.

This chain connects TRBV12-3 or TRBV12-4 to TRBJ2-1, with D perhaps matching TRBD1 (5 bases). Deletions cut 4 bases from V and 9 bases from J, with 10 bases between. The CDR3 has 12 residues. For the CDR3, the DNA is TGTGCCAGCAGTTCCATGGGGCTTGAGCAGTTCTTC. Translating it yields CASSSMGLEQFF.

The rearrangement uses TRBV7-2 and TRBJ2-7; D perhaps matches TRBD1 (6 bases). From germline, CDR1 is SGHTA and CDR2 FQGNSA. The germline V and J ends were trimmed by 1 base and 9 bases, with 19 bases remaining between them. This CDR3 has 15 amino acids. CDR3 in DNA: TGTGCCAGCAGCTTAGTGGGGGCTGTATCCCAAAGGCAGTACTTC. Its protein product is CASSLVGAVSQRQYF.

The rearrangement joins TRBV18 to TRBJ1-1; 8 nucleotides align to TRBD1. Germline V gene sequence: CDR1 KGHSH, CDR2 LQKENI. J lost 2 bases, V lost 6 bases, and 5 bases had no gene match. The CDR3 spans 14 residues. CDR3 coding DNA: TGTGCCAGCTCCCAGGACAGGGAAAACACTGAAGCTTTCTTT. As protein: CASSQDRENTEAFF.

The CDR3 spells CASRVQGVNYGYTF. The CDR3, as DNA: TGTGCCAGCAGAGTGCAGGGGGTAAACTATGGCTACACCTTC. The chain joins TRBV2 to TRBJ1-2; TRBD1 matches at 7 bases. CDR1 and CDR2 from the germline V gene are SNHLY and FYNNEI. After removal of 6 bases from V and 2 bases from J, the junction contained 6 bases not matched to a gene. This CDR3 has 14 residues.

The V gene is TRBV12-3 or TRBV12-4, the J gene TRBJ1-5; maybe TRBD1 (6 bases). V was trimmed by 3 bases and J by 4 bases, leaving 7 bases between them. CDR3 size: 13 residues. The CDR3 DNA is TGTGCCAGCAGTTTGGGACAAAATCAGCCCCAGCATTTT. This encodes CASSLGQNQPQHF.

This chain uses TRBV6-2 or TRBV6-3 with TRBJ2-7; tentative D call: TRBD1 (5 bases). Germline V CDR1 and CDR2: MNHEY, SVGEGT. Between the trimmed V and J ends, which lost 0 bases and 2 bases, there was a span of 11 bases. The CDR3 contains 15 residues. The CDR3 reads CASSYSGAGPYEQYF. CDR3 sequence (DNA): TGTGCCAGCAGTTACTCAGGCGCAGGGCCCTACGAGCAGTACTTC.

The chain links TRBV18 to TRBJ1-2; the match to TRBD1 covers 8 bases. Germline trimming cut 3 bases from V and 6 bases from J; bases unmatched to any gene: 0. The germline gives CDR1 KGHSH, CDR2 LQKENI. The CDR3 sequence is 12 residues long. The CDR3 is CASSPDRDGYTF. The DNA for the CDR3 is TGTGCCAGCTCACCGGACAGGGATGGCTACACCTTC.

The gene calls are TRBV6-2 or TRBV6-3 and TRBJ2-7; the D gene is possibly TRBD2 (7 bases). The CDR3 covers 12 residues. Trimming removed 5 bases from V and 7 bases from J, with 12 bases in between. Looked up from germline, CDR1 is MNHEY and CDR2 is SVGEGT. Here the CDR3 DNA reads TGTGCCAGCAGTCGGGGGGCGTGGGAGCAGTACTTC. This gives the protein CASSRGAWEQYF.

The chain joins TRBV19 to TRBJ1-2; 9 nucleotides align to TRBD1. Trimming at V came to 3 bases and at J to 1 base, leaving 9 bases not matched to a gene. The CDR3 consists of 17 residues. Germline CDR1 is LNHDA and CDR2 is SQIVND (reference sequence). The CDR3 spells CASSMGQGFLNNYGYTF. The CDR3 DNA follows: TGTGCCAGTAGTATGGGACAGGGTTTTTTGAATAACTATGGCTACACCTTC.

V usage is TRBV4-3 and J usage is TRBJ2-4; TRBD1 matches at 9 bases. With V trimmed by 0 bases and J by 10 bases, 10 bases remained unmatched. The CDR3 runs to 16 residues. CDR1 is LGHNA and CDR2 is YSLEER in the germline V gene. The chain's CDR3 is CASSQDVDRGREIQYF. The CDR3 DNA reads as TGCGCCAGCAGCCAAGATGTGGACAGGGGAAGGGAGATTCAGTACTTC.

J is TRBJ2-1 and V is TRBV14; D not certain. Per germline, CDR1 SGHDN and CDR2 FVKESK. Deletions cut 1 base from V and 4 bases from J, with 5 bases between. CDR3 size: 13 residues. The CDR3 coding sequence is TGTGCCAGCAGCCAAGTACAATACAATGAGCAGTTCTTC. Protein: CASSQVQYNEQFF.

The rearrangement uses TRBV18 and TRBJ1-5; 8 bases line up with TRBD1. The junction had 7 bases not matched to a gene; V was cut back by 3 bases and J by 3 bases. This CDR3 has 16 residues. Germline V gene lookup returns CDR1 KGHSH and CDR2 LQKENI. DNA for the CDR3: TGTGCCAGCTCACCTGCGACAGGGGCGGTCAATCAGCCCCAGCATTTT. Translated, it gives CASSPATGAVNQPQHF.

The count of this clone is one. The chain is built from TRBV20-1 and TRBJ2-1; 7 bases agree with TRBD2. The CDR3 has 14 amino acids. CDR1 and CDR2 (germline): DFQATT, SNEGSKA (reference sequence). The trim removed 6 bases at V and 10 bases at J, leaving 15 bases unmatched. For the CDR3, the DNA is TGCAGTGCCAGTGTCCGGGGGAGGGTAAACGAGCAGTTCTTC. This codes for CSASVRGRVNEQFF.

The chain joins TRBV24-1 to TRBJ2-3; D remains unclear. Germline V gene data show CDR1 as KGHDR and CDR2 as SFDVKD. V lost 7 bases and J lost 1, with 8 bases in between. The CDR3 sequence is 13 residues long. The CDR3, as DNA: TGTGCCACCAGGGCTAGTGGCACAGATACGCAGTATTTT. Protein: CATRASGTDTQYF.

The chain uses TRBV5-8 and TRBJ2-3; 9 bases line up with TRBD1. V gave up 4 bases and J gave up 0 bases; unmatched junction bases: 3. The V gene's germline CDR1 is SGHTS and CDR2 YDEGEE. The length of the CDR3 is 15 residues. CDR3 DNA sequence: TGTGCCAGCAGCGGGACAGGGTCTAGCACAGATACGCAGTATTTT. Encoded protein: CASSGTGSSTDTQYF.

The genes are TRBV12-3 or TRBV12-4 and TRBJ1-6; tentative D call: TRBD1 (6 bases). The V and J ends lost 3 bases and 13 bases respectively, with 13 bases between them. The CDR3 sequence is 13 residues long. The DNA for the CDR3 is TGTGCCAGCAGTTTGGCAGGGGCTGCGCCCCTCCACTTT. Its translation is CASSLAGAAPLHF.

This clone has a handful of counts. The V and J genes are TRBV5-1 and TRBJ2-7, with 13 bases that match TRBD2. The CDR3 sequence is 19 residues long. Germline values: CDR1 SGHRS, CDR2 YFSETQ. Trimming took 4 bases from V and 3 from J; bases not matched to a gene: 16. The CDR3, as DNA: TGCGCCAGCAGCCCGGACAAATTTCTGGGACTAGCGGGGAGCTACGAGCAGTACTTC. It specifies CASSPDKFLGLAGSYEQYF.

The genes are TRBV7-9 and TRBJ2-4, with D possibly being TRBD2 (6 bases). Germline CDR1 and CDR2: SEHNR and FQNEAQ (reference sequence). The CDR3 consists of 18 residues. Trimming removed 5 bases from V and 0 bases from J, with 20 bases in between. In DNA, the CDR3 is TGTGCCAGCAGCCCTGGGGTAGCGGATTCTCTAGCCAAAAACATTCAGTACTTC. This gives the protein CASSPGVADSLAKNIQYF. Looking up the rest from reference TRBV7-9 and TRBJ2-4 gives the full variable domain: DTGVSQNPRHKITKRGQNVTFRCDPISEHNRLYWYRQTLGQGPEFLTYFQNEAQLEKSRLLSDRFSAERPKGSFSTLEIQRTEQGDSAMYLCASSPGVADSLAKNIQYFGAGTRLSVL.